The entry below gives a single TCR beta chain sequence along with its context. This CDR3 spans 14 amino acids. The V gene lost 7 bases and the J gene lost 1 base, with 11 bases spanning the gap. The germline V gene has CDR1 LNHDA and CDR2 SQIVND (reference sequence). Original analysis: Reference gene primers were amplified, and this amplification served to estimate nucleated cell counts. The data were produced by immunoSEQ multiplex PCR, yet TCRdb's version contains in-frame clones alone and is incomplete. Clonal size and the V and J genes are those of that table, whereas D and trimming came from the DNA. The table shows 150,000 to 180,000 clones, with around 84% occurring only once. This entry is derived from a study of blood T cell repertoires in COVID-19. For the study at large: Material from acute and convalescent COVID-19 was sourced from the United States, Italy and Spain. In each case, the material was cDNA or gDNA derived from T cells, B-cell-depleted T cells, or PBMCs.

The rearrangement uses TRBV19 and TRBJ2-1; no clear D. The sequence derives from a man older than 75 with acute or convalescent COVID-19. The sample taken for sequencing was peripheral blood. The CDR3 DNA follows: TGTGCCAGTACCCAAGGAGAGTCCTACAATGAGCAGTTCTTC. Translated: CASTQGESYNEQFF.